A single sample gave rise to the 15 T cell receptor beta chains below, sequenced in a study of blood T cell repertoires in COVID-19. Clones were read by immunoSEQ multiplex PCR, and TCRdb kept only the in-frame ones, dropping some. The table has about 150,000 clones, 80% to 90% seen once; the top ten hold about 15%. What was sequenced was peripheral blood. These receptors originate from a woman aged 40 to 50 with acute or convalescent COVID-19.

The chain couples TRBV7-9 to TRBJ1-4, with a tentative D call TRBD1 (5 bases). V lost 1 base to trimming and J lost 5 bases, with 14 bases between them. Per the germline V gene, CDR1 is SEHNR and CDR2 is FQNEAQ (reference sequence). The CDR3 is 16 residues long. Here the CDR3 reads CASSLDFAGINEKLFF. Here the CDR3 DNA reads TGTGCCAGCAGCTTAGATTTCGCAGGGATAAATGAAAAACTGTTTTTT. The whole variable domain, remainder taken from reference TRBV7-9 and TRBJ1-4, is DTGVSQNPRHKITKRGQNVTFRCDPISEHNRLYWYRQTLGQGPEFLTYFQNEAQLEKSRLLSDRFSAERPKGSFSTLEIQRTEQGDSAMYLCASSLDFAGINEKLFFGSGTQLSVL.

This rearrangement joins TRBV12-3 or TRBV12-4 to TRBJ1-5; D gene uncertain. V lost 2 bases to trimming and J lost 7 bases, with 9 bases between them. The CDR3 length is 13 residues. The CDR3 region is CASSLMGRQPQHF. Written as DNA, the CDR3 is TGTGCCAGCAGTTTAATGGGGAGGCAGCCCCAGCATTTT.

The chain combines TRBV24-1 with TRBJ2-3; 13 nucleotides align to TRBD2. The CDR3 runs to 13 residues. Germline trimming cut 10 bases from V and 5 bases from J; bases unmatched to any gene: 2. Germline CDR1 is KGHDR and CDR2 is SFDVKD. The CDR3 loop reads CATGLAGVDTQYF. In DNA, the CDR3 is TGTGCCACTGGACTAGCGGGAGTAGATACGCAGTATTTT.

The CDR3 coding sequence is TGTGCCAGCAGCTATTACGGACAGACCACAGATACGCAGTATTTT. As protein: CASSYYGQTTDTQYF. The chain employs TRBV7-3 and TRBJ2-3; tentatively, D is TRBD1 (6 bases). CDR1 is SGHTA and CDR2 is FQGTGA in the germline V gene. This CDR3 is built from 15 residues. Deletions cut 4 bases from V and 2 bases from J, with 13 bases between.

This rearrangement joins TRBV29-1 to TRBJ2-4; 7 nucleotides align to TRBD1. The V gene's germline CDR1 is SQVTM and CDR2 ANQGSEA. The J segment lost 2 bases and the V segment lost 3 bases, leaving 13 bases of the junction unmatched. The CDR3 has 17 residues. CDR3 region: CSVDARGRFRSKNIQYF. In DNA form, the CDR3 reads TGCAGCGTTGATGCCAGGGGGAGATTTCGGTCCAAAAACATTCAGTACTTC.

The rearrangement links TRBV6-5 to TRBJ2-3; D might be TRBD1 (6 bases). V was clipped by 0 bases and J by 2 bases, with 9 bases between them. Germline CDR1 is MNHEY and CDR2 is SVGAGI. There are 15 residues in the CDR3. CDR3 sequence: CASSYSGAVTDTQYF. The CDR3 coding sequence is TGTGCCAGCAGTTACTCGGGGGCCGTCACAGATACGCAGTATTTT.

This chain links TRBV19 with TRBJ2-2, with 16 bases identical to TRBD2. This CDR3 region has 16 residues. Germline V gene data show CDR1 as LNHDA and CDR2 as SQIVND (reference sequence). The V and J ends lost 6 bases and 5 bases, in that order; junction bases with no gene match: 3. The CDR3 is CASRGTSGRGTGELFF. In DNA form, the CDR3 reads TGTGCCAGTAGGGGGACTAGCGGGAGGGGGACCGGGGAGCTGTTTTTT.

This sequence joins TRBV12-5 and TRBJ2-2, with D possibly matching TRBD1 (5 bases). This CDR3 has 13 residues. Per germline, CDR1 LGHNT and CDR2 FRNRAP. Deletions cut 2 bases from V and 5 bases from J, with 6 bases between. CDR3 sequence reads: CASGLRGTGELFF. CDR3 nucleotides: TGTGCTAGTGGTTTGAGGGGAACCGGGGAGCTGTTTTTT.

The chain carries TRBV29-1 and TRBJ2-7, with D perhaps matching TRBD2 (6 bases). Trimming pared 4 bases from V and 1 base from J, leaving 11 bases between. This CDR3 contains 13 residues. Germline-derived CDR1 and CDR2 are SQVTM and ANQGSEA. The CDR3 region is CSVVRDFSYEQYF. In DNA form, the CDR3 reads TGCAGCGTTGTCCGGGACTTTTCCTACGAGCAGTACTTC.

The CDR3 region is CASSRRGMDTQYF. The CDR3 DNA follows: TGTGCCAGCAGTCGCCGGGGGATGGATACGCAGTATTTT. V usage is TRBV7-3 and J usage is TRBJ2-3; weak D call: TRBD2 (6 bases). The CDR3 is 13 residues long. The V end lost 6 bases, the J end lost 6 bases, and 13 bases lay between the germline ends. Germline values: CDR1 SGHTA, CDR2 FQGTGA.

The V gene is TRBV21-1, the J gene TRBJ2-1; the table assigns TRBD2, which was not confirmed against the DNA. TRBV21-1 is tagged as a pseudogene. There are 17 residues in the CDR3. The CDR3 loop is CASSRVLSGYSHNEQFF. The CDR3 DNA sequence: TGTGCCAGCAGCAGAGTCCTTAGCGGATATAGCCACAATGAGCAGTTCTTC.

This chain uses TRBV30 with TRBJ1-5; 7 bases align to TRBD1. The CDR3 length is 14 residues. CDR1 GTSNPN and CDR2 SVGIG come from the germline V gene (reference sequence). V was pared by 5 bases and J by 4 bases, with 8 bases of the junction left unmatched. DNA for the CDR3: TGTGCCTGGGGGCCGACAGGGTGGAATCAGCCCCAGCATTTT. This encodes CAWGPTGWNQPQHF.

V usage is TRBV12-5 and J usage is TRBJ2-3, with 10 positions matching TRBD2. CDR1 and CDR2 from the germline V gene are LGHNT and FRNRAP. This CDR3 region has 16 residues. J lost 5 bases, V lost 3 bases, and 8 bases had no gene match. CDR3 coding DNA: TGTGCTAGTGGTTTAGCGGGAGGGCCTGGTTTAGATACGCAGTATTTT. This sequence encodes CASGLAGGPGLDTQYF.

For this clone: Other DNA variants within this sample encode the same CDR3. The V call is TRBV7-3, the J call TRBJ2-3; 10 positions agree with TRBD2. Germline V gene data show CDR1 as SGHTA and CDR2 as FQGTGA. The J segment lost 0 bases and the V segment lost 5 bases, leaving 2 bases of the junction unmatched. This CDR3 has 15 residues. DNA for the CDR3: TGTGCCAGCAGCCCGACTAGCGGGAGCACAGATACGCAGTATTTT. Translation: CASSPTSGSTDTQYF.

On this clone: One end of the junction varies from germline; a read error may be responsible. This chain connects TRBV27 to TRBJ2-3; tentatively, D is TRBD1 (6 bases). This CDR3 comprises 15 residues. Germline lookup yields CDR1 MNHEY and CDR2 SMNVEV (reference sequence). The CDR3 DNA reads as TGTGCCAGCAGTCTTACGAGTGGGGGCACAGATACGCAATATTTT. It yields the protein CASSLTSGGTDTQYF.